This passage covers 9 T cell receptor beta chains from one sample sequenced in a study of PD-1 blockade in classical Hodgkin lymphoma. This sample's time point: cycle 4 day 1 (C4D1), after less than 7 weeks of nivolumab. After autologous stem cell transplantation all patients relapsed, and prior brentuximab vedotin exposure differed between cohorts. Libraries were prepared by immunoSEQ multiplex PCR; TCRdb keeps only in-frame clonotypes and omits some of them. The table lists approximately 27,000 clones, roughly 80% of them singletons. This sample comprised peripheral blood mononuclear cells (PBMCs), obtained before the fourth cycle of nivolumab. These receptors all come from a human donor with classical Hodgkin lymphoma.

The V gene is TRBV7-2, the J gene TRBJ1-2; no clear D. The length of the CDR3 is 13 residues. Germline CDR1 reads SGHTA; CDR2 reads FQGNSA. Deletions cut 2 bases from V and 2 bases from J, with 6 bases between. CDR3 DNA sequence: TGTGCCAGCAGCTTACCGAGGAACTATGGCTACACCTTC. The encoded protein is CASSLPRNYGYTF.

By its share, this clone is medium-sized. The V call is TRBV9, the J call TRBJ2-1; 8 nucleotides match TRBD1. This CDR3 is 14 amino acids long. CDR1 and CDR2 from the germline V gene are SGDLS and YYNGEE. After removal of 0 bases from V and 6 bases from J, the junction contained 2 bases not matched to a gene. The CDR3 bases are TGTGCCAGCAGCGTAGTAACAGGGGGCAATGAGCAGTTCTTC. This codes for CASSVVTGGNEQFF.

This clone has more than one count but fewer than ten. The chain employs TRBV7-8 and TRBJ2-1; perhaps D is TRBD1 or TRBD2 (5 bases each). The germline V and J ends were trimmed by 0 bases and 15 bases, with 12 bases remaining between them. From germline, CDR1 is SGHVS and CDR2 FQNEAQ. The CDR3 is made up of 12 amino acids. The CDR3 sequence is CASSLASRDPFF. The CDR3, as DNA: TGTGCCAGCAGCTTAGCGTCAAGGGACCCGTTCTTC.

This chain links TRBV27 with TRBJ2-7; D unresolved. Trimming stripped 4 bases from V and 9 bases from J, with 19 bases between. The CDR3 has 14 amino acids. Germline loops: CDR1 MNHEY, CDR2 SMNVEV (reference sequence). CDR3 in DNA: TGTGCCAGCAGTTCACCGGGTGTCCCTGGCGGGCAGTACTTC. It codes for CASSSPGVPGGQYF.

J is TRBJ2-1 and V is TRBV27; D may be TRBD1 (5 bases). CDR3 length: 14 residues. V lost 3 bases to trimming and J lost 5 bases, with 11 bases between them. The germline V gene has CDR1 MNHEY and CDR2 SMNVEV (reference sequence). The CDR3 nucleotides are TGTGCCAGCAGTTTTACAGGCGCCCACAATGAGCAGTTCTTC. Residues: CASSFTGAHNEQFF.

V usage is TRBV4-2 and J usage is TRBJ2-3, with 11 bases fitting TRBD2. V shed 2 bases and J 0 bases; nucleotides not matched to a gene: 4. The CDR3 has 17 residues. Per the germline V gene, CDR1 is LGHNA and CDR2 is YNFKEQ. The CDR3 DNA is TGTGCCAGCAGCCAACTAGCGGGGGGCGCTAGCACAGATACGCAGTATTTT. Translating it yields CASSQLAGGASTDTQYF.

V and J are TRBV11-2 and TRBJ2-3, with unresolved D. CDR1 is SGHAT, CDR2 FQNNGV, per germline. The CDR3 is made up of 14 amino acids. V lost 5 bases and J 2 bases, leaving 11 bases between the germline ends. The CDR3 loop reads CASSLTTVTDTQYF. Here the CDR3 DNA reads TGTGCCAGCAGCCTTACGACTGTCACAGATACGCAGTATTTT.

The chain employs TRBV6-1 and TRBJ2-1; the D call may be TRBD1 or TRBD2 (5 bases each). CDR1 is MNHNS, CDR2 SASEGT, per germline. The V end was cut by 5 bases, the J end by 2 bases, with 13 bases between. The CDR3 length is 15 residues. In DNA, the CDR3 is TGTGCCAGCAGTCTTGAGTGGGGGACCTACAATGAGCAGTTCTTC. Translating it yields CASSLEWGTYNEQFF.

The chain links TRBV6-5 to TRBJ1-2; the D is unclear. With 4 bases removed from V and 0 bases from J, the gap between germline ends came to 12 bases. This CDR3 has 15 amino acids. CDR1 and CDR2 from the germline V gene are MNHEY and SVGAGI. The CDR3: CASSCAREANYGYTF. The CDR3 DNA sequence: TGTGCCAGCAGTTGCGCGCGGGAGGCTAACTATGGCTACACCTTC.